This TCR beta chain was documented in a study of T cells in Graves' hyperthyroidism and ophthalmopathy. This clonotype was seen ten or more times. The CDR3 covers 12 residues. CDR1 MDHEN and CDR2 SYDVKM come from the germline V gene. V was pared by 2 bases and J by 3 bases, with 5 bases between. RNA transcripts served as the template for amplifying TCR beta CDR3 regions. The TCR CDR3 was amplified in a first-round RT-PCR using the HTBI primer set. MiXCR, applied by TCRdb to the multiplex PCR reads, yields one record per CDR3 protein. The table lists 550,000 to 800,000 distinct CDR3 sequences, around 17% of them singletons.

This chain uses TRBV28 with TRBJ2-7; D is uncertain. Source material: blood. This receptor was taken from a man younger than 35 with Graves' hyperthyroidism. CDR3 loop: CASSLPNYEQYF. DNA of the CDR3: TGTGCCAGCAGTTTACCCAACTACGAGCAGTACTTC.